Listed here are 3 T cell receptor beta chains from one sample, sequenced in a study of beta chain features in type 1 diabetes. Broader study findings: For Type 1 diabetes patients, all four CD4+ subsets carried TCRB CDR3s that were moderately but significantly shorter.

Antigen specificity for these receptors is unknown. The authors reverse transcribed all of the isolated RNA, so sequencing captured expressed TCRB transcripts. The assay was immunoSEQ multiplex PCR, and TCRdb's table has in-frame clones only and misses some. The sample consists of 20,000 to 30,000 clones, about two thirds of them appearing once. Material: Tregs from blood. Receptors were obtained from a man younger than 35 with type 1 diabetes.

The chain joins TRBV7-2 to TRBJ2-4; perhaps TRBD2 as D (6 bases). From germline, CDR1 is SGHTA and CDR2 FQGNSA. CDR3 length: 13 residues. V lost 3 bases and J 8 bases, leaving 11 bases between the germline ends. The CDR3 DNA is TGTGCCAGCAGCTTCTGGACTACGGACATTCAGTACTTC. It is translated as CASSFWTTDIQYF.

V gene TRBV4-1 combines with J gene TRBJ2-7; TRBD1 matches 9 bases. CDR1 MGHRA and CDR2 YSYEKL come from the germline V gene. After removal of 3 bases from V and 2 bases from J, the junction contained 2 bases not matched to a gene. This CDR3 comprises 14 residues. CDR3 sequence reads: CASSQTGGAYEQYF. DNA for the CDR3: TGCGCCAGCAGCCAGACAGGGGGGGCCTACGAGCAGTACTTC.

For the CDR3, the DNA is TGTGCCAGCAGGCCCACGGGAGGACGCTATGGCTACACCTTC. Translating it yields CASRPTGGRYGYTF. The rearrangement links TRBV28 to TRBJ1-2; no reliable D call. The ends were cut back, 6 bases at V and 4 bases at J, with 15 bases in the middle. This CDR3 comprises 14 residues. Germline V CDR1 and CDR2: MDHEN, SYDVKM.